These T cell receptor beta chains were read from a single sample in a study of regulatory T cells in long-lasting Graves disease. TCRdb ran MiXCR on the multiplex PCR reads and lists one entry per CDR3 protein. This sample yields some 470,000 distinct CDR3 sequences, of which 20% to 25% are seen a single time; about 7% belongs to the top ten. The sample consisted of peripheral blood mononuclear cells (PBMCs), taken when the disease was refractory, from a patient treated with antithyroid drugs. These receptors were obtained from a female donor with Graves disease. CDR3s include the opening cysteine and the closing phenylalanine or tryptophan. D genes are given only for firm matches. Expanded clones get a size class; other rows say once, few or many, or leave the size out.

TRBV6-2/TRBV6-3,TRBJ2-2,NA,TRBD2,CASSRGSALAGAGELFF,TGTGCCAGCAGCCGGGGAAGCGCACTAGCGGGAGCCGGGGAGCTGTTTTTT
TRBV2,TRBJ2-7,many,NA,CASRTYLAAAYEQYF,TGTGCCAGCAGGACCTACTTGGCAGCAGCCTACGAGCAGTACTTC
TRBV11-2,TRBJ2-7,NA,TRBD1,CASSLGQGAISYEQYF,TGTGCCAGCAGCTTAGGACAGGGGGCGATCTCCTACGAGCAGTACTTC
TRBV12-3/TRBV12-4,TRBJ1-6,many,TRBD1,CASSLGQGDNSPLHF,TGTGCCAGCAGTTTGGGACAGGGGGATAATTCACCCCTCCACTTT
TRBV28,TRBJ1-2,many,NA,CASSLRGRVDGYTF,TGTGCCAGCAGTTTAAGGGGCAGAGTGGACGGCTACACCTTC
TRBV29-1,TRBJ1-4,many,NA,CSVGENHDGATNEKLFF,TGCAGCGTTGGGGAAAACCACGACGGAGCAACTAATGAAAAACTGTTTTTT
TRBV9,TRBJ1-1,few,TRBD1,CASSIPTGGESTEAFF,TGTGCCAGCAGCATACCGACAGGGGGAGAAAGCACTGAAGCTTTCTTT
TRBV20-1,TRBJ1-2,NA,NA,CSASDQGNYGYTF,TGCAGTGCTAGTGACCAAGGAAACTATGGCTACACCTTC
TRBV19,TRBJ1-5,few,TRBD1,CASGTAYSNQPQHF,TGTGCCAGTGGGACAGCATATAGCAATCAGCCCCAGCATTTT
TRBV7-2,TRBJ2-6,many,NA,CASSSVPSGANVLTF,TGTGCCAGCAGCTCAGTACCTTCTGGGGCCAACGTCCTGACTTTC
TRBV28,TRBJ1-5,many,TRBD1,CASSSQDRRNQPQHF,TGTGCCAGCAGTTCCCAGGACAGGCGAAATCAGCCCCAGCATTTT
TRBV19,TRBJ1-4,NA,TRBD1,CASSNTGGLAEKLFF,TGTGCCAGTAGTAATACAGGGGGCTTGGCGGAAAAACTGTTTTTT
TRBV2,TRBJ2-5,many,TRBD2,CASSEGTSGGAAIGETQYF,TGTGCCAGCAGTGAAGGGACTAGCGGGGGGGCCGCGATCGGTGAGACCCAGTACTTC
TRBV7-3,TRBJ2-3,NA,TRBD1,CASSLYGFGQGRADTQYF,TGTGCCAGCAGCTTATACGGCTTCGGACAGGGGAGGGCAGATACGCAGTATTTT
TRBV11-1,TRBJ2-7,few,TRBD1,CAGSFPRTGGDYYEQYF,TGTGCCGGCAGCTTCCCGAGGACAGGGGGCGATTACTACGAGCAGTACTTC
TRBV28,TRBJ2-5,many,TRBD1,CASSSLTGLETQYF,TGTGCCAGCAGTTCCTTGACAGGGTTGGAGACCCAGTACTTC
TRBV28,TRBJ2-7,many,NA,CASSSREYEQYF,TGTGCCAGCAGTTCCAGGGAATACGAGCAGTACTTC
TRBV5-1,TRBJ1-1,NA,NA,CASKQTAWDTEAFF,TGCGCCAGCAAACAGACAGCTTGGGACACTGAAGCTTTCTTT
TRBV5-5,TRBJ2-5,NA,NA,CASSSQGFRETQYF,TGTGCCAGCAGCTCCCAGGGGTTCCGTGAGACCCAGTACTTC
TRBV2,TRBJ1-5,many,TRBD1,CASSEASGTDQPQHF,TGTGCCAGCAGTGAAGCCTCCGGGACAGATCAGCCCCAGCATTTT
TRBV2,TRBJ2-2,many,NA,CASSETGPTTGELFF,TGTGCCAGCAGCGAAACAGGGCCGACCACCGGGGAGCTGTTTTTT
TRBV12-3/TRBV12-4,TRBJ1-2,many,TRBD1,CASSPDRGSGYGYTF,TGTGCCAGCAGTCCGGACAGGGGGTCAGGGTATGGCTACACCTTC
TRBV5-1,TRBJ1-6,NA,NA,CASSLWQNSPLHF,TGCGCCAGCAGCTTGTGGCAAAATTCACCCCTCCACTTT
TRBV13,TRBJ2-1,NA,TRBD1,CATGQNNEQFF,TGTGCCACGGGACAGAACAATGAGCAGTTCTTC
TRBV6-1,TRBJ1-2,NA,NA,CASSPEVTIDGYTF,TGTGCCAGCAGCCCCGAGGTAACAATTGATGGCTACACCTTC
TRBV20-1,TRBJ2-5,NA,TRBD2,CGAGLAGGQETQYF,TGCGGTGCTGGATTAGCGGGGGGACAAGAGACCCAGTACTTC
TRBV19,TRBJ1-2,few,NA,CASSIGEGGYTF,TGTGCCAGTAGCATCGGAGAGGGTGGCTACACCTTC